This TCR beta chain was documented in a study of OX40 agonist ivuxolimab in advanced cancers. Findings of the study overall: There was clonal expansion of CD4+ and CD8+ blood T cells by week 6 at 0.1 to 3.0 mg/kg.

Profiling relied on immunoSEQ multiplex PCR, and the TCRdb table lists in-frame clones only, not all of them. The table shows some 44,000 clones, with 75% to 90% occurring only once. The count of this clone is one. Its specificity is not known. The sequence was collected from an adult with an advanced solid tumor such as melanoma, head and neck, liver or kidney cancer. This specimen was CD4+ or CD8+ T cells sorted from blood, taken in a trial of the OX40 agonist ivuxolimab.

The CDR3, as DNA: TGTGCCAGCAGCCCCCGCCTGGACAGGAACACTGAAGCTTTCTTT. Translated: CASSPRLDRNTEAFF. The chain links TRBV11-2 to TRBJ1-1; the D gene is possibly TRBD1 (6 bases). The CDR3 totals 15 residues. Looked up from germline, CDR1 is SGHAT and CDR2 is FQNNGV. V lost 5 bases and J lost 1, with 14 bases in between.